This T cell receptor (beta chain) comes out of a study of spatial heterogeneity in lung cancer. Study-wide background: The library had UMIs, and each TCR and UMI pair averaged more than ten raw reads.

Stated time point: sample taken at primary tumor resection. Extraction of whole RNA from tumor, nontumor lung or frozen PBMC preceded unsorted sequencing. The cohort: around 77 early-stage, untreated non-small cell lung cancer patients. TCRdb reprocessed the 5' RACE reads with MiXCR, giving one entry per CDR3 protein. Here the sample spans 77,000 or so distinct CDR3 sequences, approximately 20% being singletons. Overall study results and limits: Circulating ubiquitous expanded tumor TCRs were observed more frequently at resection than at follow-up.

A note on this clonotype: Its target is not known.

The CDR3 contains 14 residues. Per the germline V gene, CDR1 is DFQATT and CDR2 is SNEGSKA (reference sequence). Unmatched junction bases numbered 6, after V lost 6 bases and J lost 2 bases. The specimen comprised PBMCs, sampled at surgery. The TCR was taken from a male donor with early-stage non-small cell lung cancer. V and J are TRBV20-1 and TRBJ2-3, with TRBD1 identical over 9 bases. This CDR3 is CSAAGQGITDTQYF. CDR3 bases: TGCAGTGCAGCGGGACAGGGAATCACAGATACGCAGTATTTT.